This TCR beta chain was documented in a study of T cell responses to AZD1222 COVID-19 vaccine. Whole-study results and caveats: In all cases, repertoires were sampled only after the peak T cell response. Females made up more of the donors, who were largely white British, and clonal diversity may have come out too low.

Assay used: immunoSEQ multiplex PCR; TCRdb lists only in-frame clones, some missing. The table lists roughly 130,000 clones, around 83% of them singletons. V gave up 4 bases and J gave up 9 bases, with 10 bases separating them. This CDR3 contains 12 residues. Germline V gene sequence: CDR1 LNHDA, CDR2 SQIVND (reference sequence). This clone was detected a few times. Antigen specificity is unknown. Sequences were derived from peripheral blood, sampled on day 0 of AZD1222 vaccination. This TCR was sampled from an adult in good health. The chain combines TRBV19 with TRBJ2-1; possible D gene TRBD1, 6 bases. Here the CDR3 DNA reads TGTGCCAGTAGTACAGGGGCCGCTGAGCAGTTCTTC. It translates to CASSTGAAEQFF.